The 18 T cell receptor beta chains below all came from one sample that was sequenced in a study of response to subunit inactivated influenza vaccine. Using its own MiXCR run on the RT-PCR reads, TCRdb lists one record per CDR3 protein. The sample records about 830,000 distinct CDR3 sequences, roughly 18% being singletons. Source: PBMCs from blood, taken more than 4 days after vaccination. The receptors derive from a man aged 50 to 59 who received an inactivated influenza vaccine.

The J gene is TRBJ2-5, the V gene TRBV3-1, with D possibly matching TRBD2 (6 bases). V shed 5 bases and J shed 3 bases, with 10 bases lying between them. Germline lookup yields CDR1 LGHDT and CDR2 YNNKEL (reference sequence). The CDR3 runs 13 residues. CDR3 DNA sequence: TGTGCCAGCAGCTTAGCGGTCGAAGAGACCCAGTACTTC. This encodes CASSLAVEETQYF.

This clonotype appeared a few times. The chain uses TRBV20-1 and TRBJ2-7, with TRBD1 matching over 7 bases. The CDR3 contains 13 residues. Germline V gives CDR1 DFQATT, CDR2 SNEGSKA (reference sequence). The V gene end was trimmed by 5 bases and the J gene end by 3 bases; junction bases not matched to a gene: 7. The CDR3 region has the DNA TGCAGTGCTCAGACAGGGTCCGTCTACGAGCAGTACTTC. Translated: CSAQTGSVYEQYF.

The V and J genes are TRBV24-1 and TRBJ2-3; 7 positions match TRBD1. There are 17 residues in the CDR3. Trimming cost V 7 bases and J 3 bases; bases outside gene matches: 15. The V gene's germline CDR1 is KGHDR and CDR2 SFDVKD. CDR3 protein: CATRGYDRDDGTDTQYF. The CDR3 nucleotides are TGTGCCACCAGAGGATACGACAGGGACGACGGGACAGATACGCAGTATTTT.

This clonotype was seen many times. This chain connects TRBV7-3 to TRBJ2-1; D not certain. There are 15 residues in the CDR3. Germline CDR1 reads SGHTA; CDR2 reads FQGTGA. V gave up 1 base and J gave up 9 bases, with 16 bases separating them. CDR3 nucleotides: TGTGCCAGCAGCTTAAGTGGCGATGCAGTTAGTGAGCAGTTCTTC. Protein: CASSLSGDAVSEQFF. Supplemented by reference TRBV7-3 and TRBJ2-1, the full variable domain reads GAGVSQTPSNKVTEKGKYVELRCDPISGHTALYWYRQSLGQGPEFLIYFQGTGAADDSGLPNDRFFAVRPEGSVSTLKIQRTERGDSAVYLCASSLSGDAVSEQFFGPGTRLTVL.

This chain joins TRBV12-3 or TRBV12-4 and TRBJ2-5, with 12 positions matching TRBD2. V dropped 5 bases and J dropped 3; count of bases not matched to a gene: 7. The CDR3 extends over 16 amino acids. CDR3 in DNA: TGTGCCAGCAGTCCGCGGACTAGCGGGAATAAAGAGACCCAGTACTTC. Protein sequence: CASSPRTSGNKETQYF.

This clonotype was seen a few times. The genes are TRBV9 and TRBJ2-3; TRBD2 matches at 9 bases. Trimming at V came to 0 bases and at J to 5 bases, leaving 4 bases not matched to a gene. This CDR3 spans 15 amino acids. Germline V gene sequence: CDR1 SGDLS, CDR2 YYNGEE. The CDR3 region is CASSVGNSGGDTQYF. The DNA for the CDR3 is TGTGCCAGCAGCGTAGGTAATAGCGGGGGAGATACGCAGTATTTT.

The chain carries TRBV20-1 and TRBJ1-6; D is undetermined. V lost 5 bases, J lost 7 bases, and 12 bases lay in between. The CDR3 totals 13 residues. Germline lookup yields CDR1 DFQATT and CDR2 SNEGSKA (reference sequence). The CDR3 spells CSAYVGNNSPLHF. CDR3 nucleotides: TGCAGTGCTTACGTGGGTAACAATTCACCCCTCCACTTT.

The chain has TRBV4-3 and TRBJ2-1, with D unclear. Germline assignment: CDR1 LGHNA and CDR2 YSLEER. The CDR3 length is 15 residues. V was clipped by 1 base and J by 0 bases, with 7 bases between them. In nucleotides, the CDR3 is TGCGCCAGCAGCCAAGGGACGCCCTCCTACAATGAGCAGTTCTTC. It translates to CASSQGTPSYNEQFF.

This clonotype was counted a few times. This chain connects TRBV7-8 to TRBJ2-7, with 11 positions matching TRBD2. CDR3 length: 15 residues. Germline CDR1 is SGHVS and CDR2 is FQNEAQ. The trim removed 4 bases at V and 3 bases at J, leaving 5 bases unmatched. The chain's CDR3 is CASSSTSGGIYEQYF. The CDR3, as DNA: TGTGCCAGCAGCTCAACTAGCGGGGGAATCTACGAGCAGTACTTC. The complete variable domain, with remaining parts taken from reference TRBV7-8 and TRBJ2-7, reads GAGVSQSPRYKVAKRGQDVALRCDPISGHVSLFWYQQALGQGPEFLTYFQNEAQLDKSGLPSDRFFAERPEGSVSTLKIQRTQQEDSAVYLCASSSTSGGIYEQYFGPGTRLTVT.

The chain employs TRBV12-3 or TRBV12-4 and TRBJ2-7, with D uncertain. This CDR3 has 18 amino acids. Trimming left V 3 bases short and J 0 bases short, with 21 bases between. CDR3: CASSLARVWQQSSYEQYF. CDR3 coding DNA: TGTGCCAGCAGTTTGGCCCGGGTTTGGCAGCAGAGCTCCTACGAGCAGTACTTC.

This chain links TRBV7-9 with TRBJ2-3; 7 bases align to TRBD1. This CDR3 contains 12 residues. V shed 7 bases and J 3 bases; nucleotides not matched to a gene: 1. Germline V gene lookup returns CDR1 SEHNR and CDR2 FQNEAQ (reference sequence). The CDR3 protein is CASMTGTDTQYF. CDR3 nucleotide sequence: TGTGCCAGCATGACAGGGACAGATACGCAGTATTTT.

This chain uses TRBV29-1 with TRBJ2-5; D might be TRBD2 (7 bases). Looked up from germline, CDR1 is SQVTM and CDR2 is ANQGSEA. The CDR3 has 13 residues. CDR3 loop: CSVGGAPLETQYF. The CDR3 DNA reads TGCTCCGTGGGGGGGGCGCCGCTAGAGACCCAGTACTTC. Based on the CDR3 plus reference TRBV29-1 and TRBJ2-5, the full variable domain is SAVISQKPSRDICQRGTSLTIQCQVDSQVTMMFWYRQQPGQSLTLIATANQGSEATYESGFVIDKFPISRPNLTFSTLTVSNMSPEDSSIYLCSVGGAPLETQYFGPGTRLLVL.

This clonotype was found a few times. The rearrangement joins TRBV6-5 to TRBJ2-7; 13 bases align to TRBD2. Trimming took 0 bases from V and 6 from J; bases not matched to a gene: 8. The CDR3 extends over 17 amino acids. The germline V gene has CDR1 MNHEY and CDR2 SVGAGI. Here the CDR3 reads CASSYSRRLAGGSEQYF. The CDR3 DNA sequence: TGTGCCAGCAGTTACTCTCGTCGACTAGCGGGAGGCTCCGAGCAGTACTTC.

A remark on this clonotype: Given a much more abundant clone one base away, this may be a read error. The chain employs TRBV20-1 and TRBJ2-1; D gene ambiguous. The CDR3 consists of 16 residues. Germline V gene data show CDR1 as DFQATT and CDR2 as SNEGSKA (reference sequence). The CDR3 here is CCARVGSSGSYNEQFF. Written as DNA, the CDR3 is TGCTGTGCTAGAGTAGGCTCATCAGGCTCCTACAATGAGCAGTTCTTC.

This clonotype was recorded a few times. J is TRBJ2-7 and V is TRBV6-5; D unresolved. V was cut by 3 bases and J by 2 bases, with 11 bases left in between. Germline loops: CDR1 MNHEY, CDR2 SVGAGI. There are 14 residues in the CDR3. The CDR3 loop is CASSYGTNPYEQYF. The CDR3, as DNA: TGTGCCAGCAGTTATGGCACTAATCCCTACGAGCAGTACTTC.

This clonotype was seen many times. The chain joins TRBV7-2 to TRBJ2-1; 8 nucleotides line up with TRBD2. V dropped 3 bases and J dropped 4; count of bases not matched to a gene: 2. The germline V gene encodes CDR1 SGHTA and CDR2 FQGNSA. The CDR3 runs to 14 residues. CDR3 sequence (DNA): TGTGCCAGCAGCTTTAGCGGGGAATACAATGAGCAGTTCTTC. Its translation is CASSFSGEYNEQFF. The whole variable domain, remainder taken from reference TRBV7-2 and TRBJ2-1, is GAGVSQSPSNKVTEKGKDVELRCDPISGHTALYWYRQSLGQGLEFLIYFQGNSAPDKSGLPSDRFSAERTGGSVSTLTIQRTQQEDSAVYLCASSFSGEYNEQFFGPGTRLTVL.

This clonotype was counted at least ten times. This sequence joins TRBV7-6 and TRBJ1-4; D may be TRBD1 (6 bases). Germline V gene data show CDR1 as SGHVS and CDR2 as FNYEAQ. The CDR3 runs 15 residues. Trimming took 0 bases from V and 3 from J, leaving 8 bases between them. The chain's CDR3 is CASSLATGPNEKLFF. The CDR3 bases are TGTGCCAGCAGCTTAGCAACAGGGCCTAATGAAAAACTGTTTTTT.

This clonotype was observed a few times. The chain employs TRBV13 and TRBJ2-2; D ambiguous. The V gene lost 5 bases and the J gene lost 0 bases, with 13 bases spanning the gap. The CDR3 is 16 residues long. Germline CDR1 is PRHDT and CDR2 is FYEKMQ (reference sequence). CDR3 in amino acids: CASSRGRLTNTGELFF. In nucleotides, the CDR3 is TGTGCCAGCAGCCGAGGACGGTTAACGAACACCGGGGAGCTGTTTTTT.